This paragraph reports one T cell receptor beta chain. What it recognizes is unknown. The data originate from a study of beta chain features in type 1 diabetes. Study observations and caveats: VDJ junctions in type 1 diabetes patients carried more deletions and fewer insertions. Patients showed naive, central memory and Treg TCRB repertoires that appeared more similar than those of healthy donors.

Trimming pared 4 bases from V and 8 bases from J, leaving 16 bases between. This CDR3 spans 14 amino acids. The V gene's germline CDR1 is SGHNT and CDR2 YYREEE (reference sequence). Expressed TCRB transcripts were sequenced, since all the RNA that had been isolated was reverse transcribed. Libraries were prepared by immunoSEQ multiplex PCR; TCRdb keeps only in-frame clonotypes and omits some of them. The data hold about 210,000 clones, with 11% observed a single time. Sample: central memory CD4+ T cells from blood. The sequence came from a man aged 18 to 29 in good health. V is TRBV5-4 and J is TRBJ2-1, with D possibly being TRBD1 (5 bases). The chain's CDR3 is CASSPGSGAHEQFF. DNA for the CDR3: TGTGCCAGCAGCCCGGGCTCTGGGGCGCATGAGCAGTTCTTC.